The next 26 T cell receptor beta chains were all read from a single sample in a study of CD8+ T cells in alopecia areata. Extracted RNA was reverse transcribed, and the resulting cDNA served as sequencing template. The table came from immunoSEQ multiplex PCR; TCRdb's copy has only in-frame clones and leaves some out. The data show around 110,000 clones, with none appearing a single time. Specimen: lesional skin. The receptor set was obtained from a C3H/HeJ mouse with alopecia areata. The strain's MHC: H2-k.

As for this clone: Gene and germline names: mouse. The read gets to within 4 residues of the CDR3 end, and the germline J gene fills in the rest. The chain employs TRBV1 and TRBJ1-1, with TRBD1 matching 9 bases. The CDR3 loop spans 16 amino acids. J was trimmed by 2 bases and V by 0 bases; bases with no gene match: 4. CDR1 is NSQYPW, CDR2 LRSPGD, per germline (reference sequence). The DNA read from the CDR3 is TGCACCTGCAGTGCAGATTGGACAGGGGATAACACA. Translation gives CTCSADWTGDNT. The whole CDR3 protein is CTCSADWTGDNTEVFF. Filled out from reference TRBV1 and TRBJ1-1, the complete variable domain reads VTLLEQNPRWRLVPRGQAVNLRCILKNSQYPWMSWYQQDLQKQLQWLFTLRSPGDKEVKSLPGADYLATRVTDTELRLQVANMSQGRTLYCTCSADWTGDNTEVFFGKGTRLTVV.

Remarks on this clone: Gene names follow the mouse nomenclature. The read finishes 4 residues shy of the CDR3 end, and the germline J gene is used to complete it. This chain uses TRBV19 with TRBJ2-5; D may be TRBD2 (7 bases). Per germline, CDR1 FNHDT and CDR2 SITEND (reference sequence). This CDR3 spans 15 amino acids. CDR3 DNA, as far as it was read: TGTGCCAGCAGTATGGCCCTGGGGGCAGAAGAC. It specifies CASSMALGAED. The CDR3 as a whole reads CASSMALGAEDTQYF.

The sample holds a few counts of this clone. The gene names here belong to mouse. The sequenced fragment ends 4 residues before the CDR3 boundary, so the rest is inferred from the germline J gene. This chain connects TRBV13-1 to TRBJ2-1; TRBD1 matches 11 bases. Germline V gives CDR1 NSHNY, CDR2 SYGAGN. Germline trimming cut 5 bases from V and 5 bases from J; bases unmatched to any gene: 6. The CDR3 sequence is 15 residues long. The CDR3 here is CASSPDRGRDAEQFF. Incomplete CDR3 DNA: TGTGCCAGCAGCCCGGACAGGGGGCGGGATGCT.

As concerns this clone: Gene and germline names: mouse. From the germline J gene comes the end of the CDR3, since the read stops 4 residues before it. The chain combines TRBV29 with TRBJ2-7; 9 bases map to TRBD2. From germline, CDR1 is MSHET and CDR2 SYDVDS. The CDR3 spans 14 residues. CDR3 bases read: TGTGCTAGCAGTTCCCCGACTGGGGGATAT. Its protein product is CASSSPTGGY. The full CDR3 reads CASSSPTGGYEQYF.

With respect to this clone: Gene and germline names: mouse. Read data end 4 residues before the CDR3 end; the end is taken from the germline J gene. This chain joins TRBV1 and TRBJ1-4; possible D gene TRBD1, 5 bases. The CDR3 has 16 residues. The V end lost 2 bases, the J end lost 0 bases, and 10 bases lay between the germline ends. The germline V gene encodes CDR1 NSQYPW and CDR2 LRSPGD (reference sequence). The CDR3 DNA, read in part, is TGCACCTGCAGTGCACCCCAGACAGTTTCCAACGAA. Encoded protein: CTCSAPQTVSNE. The entire CDR3 sequence reads CTCSAPQTVSNERLFF.

A note on this clone: Genes and germline come from the mouse. The read gets to within 4 residues of the CDR3 end, and the germline J gene fills in the rest. The V call is TRBV13-3, the J call TRBJ2-5, with 10 nucleotides matching TRBD2. V shed 1 base and J 0 bases; nucleotides not matched to a gene: 5. Germline CDR1 and CDR2: NNHDY and SYVADS. The CDR3 has 17 residues. The covered CDR3 bases are TGTGCCAGCAGTGATCCCTGGGGGGGCCTTAACCAAGAC. Its translation: CASSDPWGGLNQD. The entire CDR3 is CASSDPWGGLNQDTQYF.

This clone showed up just a few times. These gene names are mouse names. Coverage ceases 4 residues before the CDR3 finishes, and the germline J gene fills in the end. The gene calls are TRBV13-3 and TRBJ2-7; 9 nucleotides match TRBD2. The CDR3 runs 15 residues. CDR1 and CDR2 (germline): NNHDY, SYVADS. Trimming cost V 1 base and J 0 bases; bases outside gene matches: 2. The CDR3 DNA, read in part, is TGTGCCAGCAGTGATAGGGACTGGGTCTCCTAT. The encoded protein is CASSDRDWVSY. The whole CDR3 protein reads CASSDRDWVSYEQYF.

This clone was counted between two and nine times. Gene names denote mouse genes. The observed sequence ends 4 residues before the CDR3 terminus, with the missing tail filled in from the germline J gene. This chain joins TRBV19 and TRBJ2-5, with D perhaps matching TRBD1 (5 bases). Per the germline V gene, CDR1 is FNHDT and CDR2 is SITEND (reference sequence). The CDR3 is made up of 12 amino acids. The part of the CDR3 DNA that was read is TGTGCCAGCACCTCAGGGTTGGAC. Residues: CASTSGLD. The entire CDR3 reads CASTSGLDTQYF.

Note on this clone: Gene names follow the mouse nomenclature. The CDR3 protein is CASSDGTVSQDTQYF. The sequenced CDR3 bases are TGTGCCAGCAGTGATGGGACTGTTAGCCAAGAC. This chain joins TRBV13-3 and TRBJ2-5; possible D gene TRBD2, 6 bases. With the read ending 4 residues before the CDR3 end, the germline J gene is used to fill in that end. Germline lookup yields CDR1 NNHDY and CDR2 SYVADS. The CDR3 runs 15 residues. V lost 0 bases and J 2 bases, leaving 10 bases between the germline ends.

For this clone: Gene names denote mouse genes. The read ends 4 residues shy of where the CDR3 ends; the end is completed using the germline J gene. The chain is built from TRBV13-3 and TRBJ2-1, with a possible D match to TRBD1 (5 bases). The CDR3 loop spans 15 amino acids. Germline V CDR1 and CDR2: NNHDY, SYVADS. Trimming shortened V by 0 bases and J by 4 bases, and 11 bases separated the two germline ends. CDR3 bases read: TGTGCCAGCAGTGATGGCCCAGGGAAATATGCT. Protein sequence: CASSDGPGKYA. The CDR3 as a whole reads CASSDGPGKYAEQFF.

A few counts support this clone. The gene symbols are mouse symbols. The observed sequence ends 4 residues before the CDR3 terminus, with the missing tail filled in from the germline J gene. V is TRBV19 and J is TRBJ2-7; a weak D match, TRBD2 (6 bases). The germline gives CDR1 FNHDT, CDR2 SITEND (reference sequence). The CDR3 spans 14 residues. The ends were cut back, 5 bases at V and 3 bases at J, with 15 bases in the middle. The CDR3 DNA, read in part, is TGTGCCAGCAGCCCTCCGGGACTAGTCTAT. This encodes CASSPPGLVY. The full CDR3 reads CASSPPGLVYEQYF.

This clone was recorded many times. The translated DNA and TCRdb's protein are not identical at residue 11; the protein here was translated from the DNA. Gene names and germline match the mouse. The read gets to within 3 residues of the CDR3 end, and the germline J gene fills in the rest. V is TRBV13-3 and J is TRBJ1-3; 8 nucleotides agree with TRBD1. The CDR3 runs 14 residues. CDR1 is NNHDY and CDR2 is SYVADS in the germline V gene. Losses at the gene ends were 4 bases for V and 3 bases for J; bases not matched to a gene: 3. CDR3 loop: CASSLGQGGNTLYF. The sequenced CDR3 bases are TGTGCCAGCAGTCTTGGACAGGGTGGAAATACG.

This clone came up a few times. Germline and genes here are mouse. The CDR3 goes on 4 residues after the read ends, and that part is filled in from the germline J gene. The rearrangement links TRBV14 to TRBJ2-1, with D perhaps matching TRBD1 (5 bases). The length of the CDR3 is 16 residues. The germline CDR1 and CDR2 sequences are SGHDT and FRDEAV. The V gene lost 5 bases and the J gene lost 2 bases, with 17 bases spanning the gap. The CDR3 loop is CASSRTTGRDYAEQFF. The part of the CDR3 DNA that was read is TGTGCCAGCAGCCGCACCACAGGAAGAGACTATGCT.

To note about this clone: Gene labels here are mouse ones. The missing CDR3 end, 4 residues past where the read stops, is filled in from the germline J gene. The chain links TRBV13-1 to TRBJ2-7; 10 nucleotides align to TRBD2. Germline V gene lookup returns CDR1 NSHNY and CDR2 SYGAGN. CDR3 length: 16 residues. V lost 2 bases to trimming and J lost 0 bases; unmatched junction nucleotides: 5. The sequenced part of the CDR3 DNA is TGTGCCAGCAGTGACTGGGGGGGCAGGAGCTCCTAT. Its protein product is CASSDWGGRSSY. The entire CDR3 sequence reads CASSDWGGRSSYEQYF.

This clone showed up just a few times. The genes are named according to mouse. From the germline J gene comes the end of the CDR3, since the read stops 4 residues before it. The V gene is TRBV13-1, the J gene TRBJ1-1; 7 bases are a match to TRBD1. The CDR3 is made up of 15 amino acids. Per the germline V gene, CDR1 is NSHNY and CDR2 is SYGAGN. The V and J ends lost 2 bases and 2 bases, in that order; junction bases with no gene match: 6. The CDR3 spells CASSERDRDNTEVFF. CDR3 DNA, as far as it was read: TGTGCCAGCAGTGAACGCGACAGGGACAACACA.

The table lists this clone with a few counts. Gene names refer to mouse genes. The covered CDR3 bases are TGTGCTAGCAGTAGAGATGGGGGATCCTAT. The encoded protein is CASSRDGGSY. Given in full, the CDR3 is CASSRDGGSYEQYF. The chain has TRBV17 and TRBJ2-7, with a weak D call TRBD2 (6 bases). Sequencing ends 4 residues short of the CDR3 end; the germline J gene provides the rest. V was shortened by 0 bases and J by 1 base, with 7 bases between the two germline ends. From germline, CDR1 is MNHDT and CDR2 YYDKIL. The CDR3 totals 14 residues. Together with reference TRBV17 and TRBJ2-7, the CDR3 gives the full variable domain: DTTVKQNPRYKLARVGKPVNLICSQTMNHDTMYWYQKKPNQAPKLLLFYYDKILNREADTFEKFQSSRPNNSFCSLYIGSAGLEYSAMYLCASSRDGGSYEQYFGPGTRLTVL.

As concerns this clone: The genes are named according to mouse. Read coverage stops 4 residues before the CDR3 terminus; the germline J gene supplies the remainder. The chain couples TRBV19 to TRBJ1-1; 8 positions agree with TRBD1. The CDR3 runs 14 residues. Trimming at V came to 5 bases and at J to 3 bases, leaving 6 bases not matched to a gene. Germline CDR1 FNHDT, CDR2 SITEND (reference sequence). Incomplete CDR3 DNA: TGTGCCAGCAGACTTCAGGGGGCCTACACA. Translation: CASRLQGAYT. The whole CDR3 reads CASRLQGAYTEVFF.

About this clone: The gene symbols are mouse symbols. The read ends 4 residues before the CDR3 terminus; that terminus is restored from the germline J gene. This chain uses TRBV17 with TRBJ2-1; unclear D gene. V lost 0 bases and J 3 bases, leaving 9 bases between the germline ends. The CDR3 covers 15 residues. Germline lookup yields CDR1 MNHDT and CDR2 YYDKIL. CDR3 sequence reads: CASSRDFGFYAEQFF. The part of the CDR3 DNA that was read is TGTGCTAGCAGTAGAGATTTTGGGTTCTATGCT.

Remarks on this clone: The gene names given are mouse names. The read terminates 4 residues ahead of where the CDR3 ends, so the germline J gene completes it. This chain links TRBV19 with TRBJ1-1; a weak D match, TRBD1 (5 bases). The CDR3 loop spans 11 amino acids. CDR1 is FNHDT and CDR2 is SITEND in the germline V gene (reference sequence). CDR3 residues: CASSRQSEVFF. The CDR3 bases that were read are TGTGCCAGCAGTAGACAGTCA.

On this clone itself: Mouse germline and gene names are used. The CDR3 here is CASSDAGLDAEQFF. Incomplete CDR3 DNA: TGTGCCAGCAGTGATGCAGGACTGGATGCT. The rearrangement links TRBV13-1 to TRBJ2-1; 7 bases match TRBD2. From the germline J gene comes the end of the CDR3, since the read stops 4 residues before it. Losses at the gene ends were 0 bases for V and 5 bases for J; bases not matched to a gene: 2. The CDR3 length is 14 residues. Germline V gene data show CDR1 as NSHNY and CDR2 as SYGAGN.

About this clone: Germline and genes: mouse. The read is 4 residues too short to cover the CDR3 end, so that end is filled in from the germline J gene. V usage is TRBV13-1 and J usage is TRBJ1-1; D might be TRBD1 (6 bases). The germline V gene has CDR1 NSHNY and CDR2 SYGAGN. The CDR3 extends over 15 amino acids. Trimming took off 2 bases at V and 0 bases at J, with 11 bases between the two ends. CDR3 DNA (partial): TGTGCCAGCAGTGAGAGGGACAATGCAAACACA. This gives the protein CASSERDNANT. The whole CDR3 protein reads CASSERDNANTEVFF.

This clone has at least ten counts. Mouse gene names apply. The CDR3 end is not reached by the read, which stops 4 residues before it; the germline J gene fills it in. V usage is TRBV13-3 and J usage is TRBJ2-5, with D perhaps TRBD1 (6 bases). The germline CDR1 and CDR2 sequences are NNHDY and SYVADS. The germline V and J ends were trimmed by 0 bases and 3 bases, with 14 bases remaining between them. The CDR3 is made up of 16 amino acids. The CDR3 DNA, read in part, is TGTGCCAGCAGTGATGCGCCGGGACAAAAGCAAGAC. Its protein product is CASSDAPGQKQD. The complete CDR3 protein is CASSDAPGQKQDTQYF.

Notes on this clone: Mouse germline and gene names are used. The CDR3 goes on 4 residues after the read ends, and that part is filled in from the germline J gene. V is TRBV1 and J is TRBJ2-5; possibly TRBD1 for D (5 bases). V lost 3 bases, J lost 0 bases, and 10 bases lay in between. CDR3 length equals 15 residues. CDR1 NSQYPW and CDR2 LRSPGD come from the germline V gene (reference sequence). The CDR3 protein is CTCSAHRPNQDTQYF. The sequenced CDR3 bases are TGCACCTGCAGTGCGCACAGGCCCAACCAAGAC.

To note about this clone: Here the gene names and germline are mouse. The read ends 4 residues before the CDR3 terminus; that terminus is restored from the germline J gene. The chain uses TRBV13-3 and TRBJ2-5, with 9 bases fitting TRBD2. J gave up 2 bases and V 2 bases, and 6 bases lay outside the gene matches. The CDR3 has 16 amino acids. The germline V gene has CDR1 NNHDY and CDR2 SYVADS. The CDR3 reads CASSELGGARQDTQYF. CDR3 DNA (partial): TGTGCCAGCAGTGAACTGGGGGGCGCTCGCCAAGAC.

This clone was counted at least ten times. All gene names here are mouse names. The CDR3 spells CASSDARPGLGGARQNTLYF. CDR3 bases read: TGTGCCAGCAGTGATGCAAGGCCGGGACTGGGGGGAGCGCGTCAAAAC. The chain carries TRBV13-3 and TRBJ2-4; TRBD2 aligns across 12 bases. Read data end 4 residues before the CDR3 end; the end is taken from the germline J gene. CDR1 and CDR2 from the germline V gene are NNHDY and SYVADS. Trimming cost V 0 bases and J 1 base; bases outside gene matches: 12. The CDR3 has 20 amino acids.

Concerning this clone: The protein given in TCRdb and the translation of the DNA differ at residue 11, and the sequence presented here derives from the DNA. Gene labels here are mouse ones. Coverage ceases 3 residues before the CDR3 finishes, and the germline J gene fills in the end. The V call is TRBV19, the J call TRBJ1-3; D is ambiguous. This CDR3 has 14 residues. Germline CDR1 and CDR2: FNHDT and SITEND (reference sequence). Trimming left V 5 bases short and J 0 bases short, with 9 bases between. Incomplete CDR3 DNA: TGTGCCAGCAGGTTCACATCTTCTGGAAATACG. Its protein is CASRFTSSGNT. The complete CDR3 protein is CASRFTSSGNTLYF.